This T cell receptor beta chain was sequenced for a study of CD8 T cells in Susac syndrome. The trim removed 4 bases at V and 4 bases at J, leaving 5 bases unmatched. There are 14 residues in the CDR3. Germline V gene lookup returns CDR1 LGHDT and CDR2 YNNKEL (reference sequence). RNA in amounts of roughly 0.5 to 1 ug was reverse transcribed with random hexamers. Amplification of TCR beta CDR3 spanned 54 Vbeta and 13 Jbeta via immunoSEQ multiplex PCR. Each CDR3 protein gets one entry after TCRdb re-called the immunoSEQ multiplex PCR reads with MiXCR. The sample consists of 71,000 or so distinct CDR3 sequences, 93% of them appearing once.

The sample taken for sequencing was CD4+ T cells from PBMCs. The sequence derives from a human donor with Susac syndrome. V and J are TRBV3-1 and TRBJ2-7; 9 nucleotides align to TRBD2. CDR3 amino acids: CASSRGGVPYEQYF. The CDR3 bases are TGTGCCAGCAGCCGCGGGGGGGTCCCATACGAGCAGTACTTC.